The source of this T cell receptor beta chain is a study of beta chain features in type 1 diabetes (dated by TCRdb to 2017 to 2018). With regard to the full study: No differences in mean age, gender distribution, total cell number or subset yield were found between patients and healthy donors. A total of approximately 100 million sorted cells were examined across all samples, and the number of cells per subset was strongly correlated with RNA yield. The study compared TCRB repertoires of sorted circulating CD4+ T cell subsets between recently diagnosed type 1 diabetes patients and matched healthy donors. Whereas all 30 or so donors provided naive and central memory subsets, regulatory and stem cell-like memory subsets were isolated from just 8 patients and roughly 8 healthy donors.

Each donor gave one peripheral blood draw, averaging around 0.11 L, which was collected into heparinised tubes. Naive, central memory, regulatory and stem cell-like memory CD4+ T cells were sorted on a BD FACSAria II using a panel including CD45RO, CCR7, CD25, CD127, CD95 and CD27. Every sorted population had a purity above 95%. PBMCs were separated immediately by Lymphoprep density gradient centrifugation and were stained directly, without being cultured. Samples were stained and sorted in pairs, with one healthy donor and one patient per experiment, so that batch effects were minimized. Study-wide conclusions, independent of this receptor: Because cDNA rather than genomic DNA was sequenced, highly expressing activated cells could have been over-represented, although no difference in activation and CD3 levels was found between groups. HLA sub-analyses involved small numbers of individuals, so any influence of HLA type on TCRB rearrangement remained unresolved. PCR might favor shorter templates, but patient and control samples were amplified and corrected together, so any skew would affect both groups equally. At VDJ recombination sites, patients with type 1 diabetes made fewer insertions and deleted more nucleotides, a pattern implying thymic rearrangement abnormalities. Type 1 diabetes patients showed a moderate but significant shortening of TCRB CDR3 length in all four CD4+ subsets. The naive, central memory and regulatory TCRB repertoires appeared to resemble one another more closely among patients than among healthy donors.

All of the isolated RNA was reverse transcribed with the High Capacity cDNA Reverse Transcription Kit, so expressed TCRB transcripts were sequenced. Deep immunoSEQ sequencing was performed on naive, central memory and regulatory T cell samples, with an average of about 4 million total reads per sample. Sorted cells were lysed in RLT buffer and RNA was extracted with DNase-treated RNeasy Micro or Mini kits, depending on cell number. To prevent cross-contamination, each cell subset was processed individually, whereas patient and healthy donor samples were processed jointly. Using the immunoSEQ multiplex PCR, TCRB sequences were amplified from cDNA into 87-bp fragments spanning the CDR3 region. Sequencing of the amplicons was done on the Illumina HiSeq platform. Concerning the study's data processing: Synthetic template baselines were used to correct PCR bias computationally, reads within Hamming distance 2 were collapsed together, and singletons that could not be merged were discarded. Reads were aligned against IMGT to assign V, D and J genes, CDR3 length and insertions or deletions at six rearrangement sites. Within each subset, clonotype counts were normalized to sorted cell number, and only after that were true diversity and Gini coefficients computed with the tcR R package. Repertoire sharing was quantified using the overlap coefficient calculated on TCRB nucleotide sequences. TCRdb obtained this table from immuneACCESS and retained in-frame rearrangements with V and J assigned. These tables miss some clones; where compared with another copy, unresolved V genes account for less than half of the shortfall, and the remainder is unexplained. V and J calls and clone size are those listed in that table; D and trimming were worked out from the DNA. This sample lists more than 150,000 clones; 9% to 10% were detected once. The ten largest make up under 0.85% of the sample.

Concerning this clone itself: Its antigen specificity is not known. The record has no base qualities; no much larger clone is one base away.

The germline V gene provides CDR1 SGHVS and CDR2 FNYEAQ. Deletion took 4 bases off V and 5 bases off J, with a span of 15 bases between the germline ends. Spanning cysteine to phenylalanine, the CDR3 consists of 15 amino acids. CDR3 DNA only is kept here, 45 bases in frame from base 1. The rearranged chain carries TRBV7-6 and TRBJ2-1; TRBD2 is possibly the D segment (5 matching bases). Sequencing used central memory CD4+ T cells from blood. This sequence was found in a woman aged 25 to 45 with type 1 diabetes. CDR3 sequence: CASSSGIALDNEQFF. The DNA sequence reads TGTGCCAGCAGCTCCGGGATCGCCCTCGACAATGAGCAGTTCTTC.